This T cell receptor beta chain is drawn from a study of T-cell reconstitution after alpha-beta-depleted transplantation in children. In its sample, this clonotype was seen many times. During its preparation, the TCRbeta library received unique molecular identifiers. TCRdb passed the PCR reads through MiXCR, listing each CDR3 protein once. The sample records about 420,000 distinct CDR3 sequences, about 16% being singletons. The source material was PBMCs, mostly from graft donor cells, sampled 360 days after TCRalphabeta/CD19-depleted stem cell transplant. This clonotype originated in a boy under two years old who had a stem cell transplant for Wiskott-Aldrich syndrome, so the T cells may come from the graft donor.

The CDR3 protein is CASTTGRWTGNTIYF. The CDR3 coding sequence is TGTGCCAGCACCACCGGACGTTGGACTGGAAACACCATATATTTT. V is TRBV6-2 or TRBV6-3 and J is TRBJ1-3; D gene unclear. CDR3 length equals 15 residues. Germline V lookup: CDR1 MNHEY, CDR2 SVGEGT. Trimming pared 7 bases from V and 2 bases from J, leaving 15 bases between.